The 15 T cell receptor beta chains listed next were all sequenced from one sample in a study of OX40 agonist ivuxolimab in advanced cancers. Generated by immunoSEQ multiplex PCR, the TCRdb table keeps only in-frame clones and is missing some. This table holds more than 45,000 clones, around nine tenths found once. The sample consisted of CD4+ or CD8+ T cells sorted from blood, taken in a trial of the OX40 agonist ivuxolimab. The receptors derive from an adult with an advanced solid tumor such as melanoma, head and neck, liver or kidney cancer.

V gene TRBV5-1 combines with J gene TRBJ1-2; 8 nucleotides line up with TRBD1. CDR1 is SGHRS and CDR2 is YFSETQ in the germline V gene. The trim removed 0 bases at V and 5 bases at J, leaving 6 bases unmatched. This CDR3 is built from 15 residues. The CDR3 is CASSLDGQGIYGYTF. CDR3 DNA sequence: TGCGCCAGCAGCTTGGACGGACAGGGAATTTATGGCTACACCTTC.

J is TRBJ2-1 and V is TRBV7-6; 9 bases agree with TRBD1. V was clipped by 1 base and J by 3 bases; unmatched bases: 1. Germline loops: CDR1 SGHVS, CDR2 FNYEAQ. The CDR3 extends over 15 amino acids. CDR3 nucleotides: TGTGCCAGCAGCTTAGGGGACAGGGTCTACAATGAGCAGTTCTTC. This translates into CASSLGDRVYNEQFF.

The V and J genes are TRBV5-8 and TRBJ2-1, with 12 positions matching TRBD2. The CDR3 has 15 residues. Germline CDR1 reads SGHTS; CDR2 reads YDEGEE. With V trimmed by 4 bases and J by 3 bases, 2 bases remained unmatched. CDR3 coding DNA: TGTGCCAGCAGCAGACTAGCGGGGGTCTACAATGAGCAGTTCTTC. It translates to CASSRLAGVYNEQFF.

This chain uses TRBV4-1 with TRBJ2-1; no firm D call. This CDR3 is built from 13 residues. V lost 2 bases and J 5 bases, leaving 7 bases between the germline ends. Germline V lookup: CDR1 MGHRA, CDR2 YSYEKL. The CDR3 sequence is CASSQFLNNEQFF. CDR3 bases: TGCGCCAGCAGCCAATTTTTGAACAATGAGCAGTTCTTC.

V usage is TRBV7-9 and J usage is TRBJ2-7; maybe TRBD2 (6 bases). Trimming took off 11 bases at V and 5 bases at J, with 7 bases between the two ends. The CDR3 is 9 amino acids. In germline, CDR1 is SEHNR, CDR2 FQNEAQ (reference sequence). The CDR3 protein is CAGGDEQYF. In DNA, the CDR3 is TGTGCCGGAGGGGACGAGCAGTACTTC.

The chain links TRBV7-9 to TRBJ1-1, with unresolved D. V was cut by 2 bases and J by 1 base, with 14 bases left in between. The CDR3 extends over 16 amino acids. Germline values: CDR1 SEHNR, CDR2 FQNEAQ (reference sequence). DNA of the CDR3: TGTGCCAGCAGCTTAAAGGGTCCTACAGCGAACACTGAAGCTTTCTTT. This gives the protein CASSLKGPTANTEAFF.

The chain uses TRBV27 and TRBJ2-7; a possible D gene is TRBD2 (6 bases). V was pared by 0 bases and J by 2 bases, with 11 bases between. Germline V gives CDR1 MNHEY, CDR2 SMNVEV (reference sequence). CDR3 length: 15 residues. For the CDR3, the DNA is TGTGCCAGCAGTTTATCGACGGGAGTCCCCTACGAGCAGTACTTC. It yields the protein CASSLSTGVPYEQYF.

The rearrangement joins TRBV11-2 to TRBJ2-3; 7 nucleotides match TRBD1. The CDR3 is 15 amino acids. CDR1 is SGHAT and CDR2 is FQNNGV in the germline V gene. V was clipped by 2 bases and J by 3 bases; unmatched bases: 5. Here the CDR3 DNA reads TGTGCCAGCAGCTTAAGGGGGCGAGGAACAGATACGCAGTATTTT. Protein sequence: CASSLRGRGTDTQYF.

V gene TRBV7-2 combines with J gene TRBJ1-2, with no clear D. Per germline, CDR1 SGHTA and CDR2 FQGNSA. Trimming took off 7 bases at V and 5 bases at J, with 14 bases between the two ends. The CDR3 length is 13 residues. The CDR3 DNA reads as TGTGCCAGCACCTTGAGGGTGGAATATGGCTACACCTTC. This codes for CASTLRVEYGYTF.

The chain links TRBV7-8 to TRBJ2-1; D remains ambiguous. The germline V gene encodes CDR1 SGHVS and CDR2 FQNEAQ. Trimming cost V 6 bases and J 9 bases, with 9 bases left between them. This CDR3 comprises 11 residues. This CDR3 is CASRQIGEQFF. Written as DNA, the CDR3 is TGTGCCAGCAGACAGATAGGTGAGCAGTTCTTC.

The CDR3 protein is CAWSVGLTGELFF. The CDR3 DNA is TGTGCCTGGAGTGTTGGATTAACCGGGGAGCTGTTTTTT. The chain is built from TRBV30 and TRBJ2-2; D is unclear. Germline V gives CDR1 GTSNPN, CDR2 SVGIG (reference sequence). With 0 bases removed from V and 5 bases from J, the gap between germline ends came to 7 bases. This CDR3 comprises 13 residues.

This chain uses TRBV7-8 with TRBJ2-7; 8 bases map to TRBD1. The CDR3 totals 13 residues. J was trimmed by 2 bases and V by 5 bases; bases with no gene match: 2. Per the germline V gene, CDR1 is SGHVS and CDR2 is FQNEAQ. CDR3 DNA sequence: TGTGCCAGCAGCCAGGGGGCCGCCTACGAGCAGTACTTC. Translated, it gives CASSQGAAYEQYF.

CDR3 in DNA: TGTGCCATCAGGAAAGACAGGGAGCGTTACGGCTACACCTTC. Its protein is CAIRKDRERYGYTF. V is TRBV10-3 and J is TRBJ1-2; 7 nucleotides align to TRBD1. CDR1 and CDR2 (germline): ENHRY, SYGVKD. The CDR3 extends over 14 amino acids. V gave up 6 bases and J gave up 8 bases; unmatched junction bases: 12.

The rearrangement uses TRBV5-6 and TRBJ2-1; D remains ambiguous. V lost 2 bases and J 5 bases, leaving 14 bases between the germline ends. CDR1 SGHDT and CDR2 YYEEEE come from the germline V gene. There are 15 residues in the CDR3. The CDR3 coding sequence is TGTGCCAGCAGCTTCCGAAGGAACTATAACAATGAGCAGTTCTTC. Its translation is CASSFRRNYNNEQFF.

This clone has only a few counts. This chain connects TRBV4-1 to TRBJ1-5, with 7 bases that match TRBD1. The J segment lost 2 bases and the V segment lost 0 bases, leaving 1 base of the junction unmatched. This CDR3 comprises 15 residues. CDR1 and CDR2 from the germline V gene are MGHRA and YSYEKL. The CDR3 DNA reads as TGCGCCAGCAGCCAAGAAACAGGGGGCAATCAGCCCCAGCATTTT. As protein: CASSQETGGNQPQHF.